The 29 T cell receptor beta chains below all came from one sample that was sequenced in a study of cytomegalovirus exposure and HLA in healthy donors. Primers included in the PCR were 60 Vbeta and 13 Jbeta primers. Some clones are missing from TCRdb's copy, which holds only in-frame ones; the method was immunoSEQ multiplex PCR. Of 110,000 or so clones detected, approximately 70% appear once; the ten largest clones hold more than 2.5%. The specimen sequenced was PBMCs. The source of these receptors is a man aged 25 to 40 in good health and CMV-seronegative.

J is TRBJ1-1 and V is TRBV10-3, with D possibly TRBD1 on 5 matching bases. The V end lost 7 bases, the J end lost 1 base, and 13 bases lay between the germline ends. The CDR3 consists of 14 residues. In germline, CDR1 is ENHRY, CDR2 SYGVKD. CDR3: CAIKVGRENTEAFF. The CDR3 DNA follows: TGTGCCATCAAAGTGGGGCGGGAGAACACTGAAGCTTTCTTT.

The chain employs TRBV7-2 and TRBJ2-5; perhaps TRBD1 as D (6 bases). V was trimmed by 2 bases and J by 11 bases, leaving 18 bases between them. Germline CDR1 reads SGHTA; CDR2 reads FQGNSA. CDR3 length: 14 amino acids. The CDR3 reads CASSLHSTGLEQYF. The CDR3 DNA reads TGTGCCAGCAGCTTACATTCGACAGGACTTGAGCAGTACTTC.

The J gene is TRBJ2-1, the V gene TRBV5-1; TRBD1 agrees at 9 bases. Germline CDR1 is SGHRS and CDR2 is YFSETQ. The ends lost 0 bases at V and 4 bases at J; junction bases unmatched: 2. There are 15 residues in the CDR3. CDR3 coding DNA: TGCGCCAGCAGCTTGGAGGGACAGGGATACAATGAGCAGTTCTTC. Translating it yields CASSLEGQGYNEQFF.

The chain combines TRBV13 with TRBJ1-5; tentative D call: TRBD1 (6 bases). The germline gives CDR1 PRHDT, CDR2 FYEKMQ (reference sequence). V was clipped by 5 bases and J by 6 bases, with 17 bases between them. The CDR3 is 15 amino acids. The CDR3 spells CASSQGSGEVQPQHF. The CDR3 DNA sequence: TGTGCCAGCAGCCAGGGGAGTGGAGAGGTTCAGCCCCAGCATTTT.

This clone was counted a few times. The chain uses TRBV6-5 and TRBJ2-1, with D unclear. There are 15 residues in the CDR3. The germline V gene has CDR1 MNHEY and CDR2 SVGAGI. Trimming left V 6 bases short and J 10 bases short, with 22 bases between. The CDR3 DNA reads TGTGCCAGCAGATCTCCGAGTGCGGTTGGTTGGGAGCAGTTCTTC. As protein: CASRSPSAVGWEQFF.

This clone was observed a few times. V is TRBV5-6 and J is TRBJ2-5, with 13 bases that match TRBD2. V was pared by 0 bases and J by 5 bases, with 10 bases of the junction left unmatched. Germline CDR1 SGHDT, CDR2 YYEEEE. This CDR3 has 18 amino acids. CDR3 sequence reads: CASSLEGLAGVVRETQYF. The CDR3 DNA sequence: TGTGCCAGCAGCTTGGAAGGACTAGCGGGAGTGGTACGGGAGACCCAGTACTTC.

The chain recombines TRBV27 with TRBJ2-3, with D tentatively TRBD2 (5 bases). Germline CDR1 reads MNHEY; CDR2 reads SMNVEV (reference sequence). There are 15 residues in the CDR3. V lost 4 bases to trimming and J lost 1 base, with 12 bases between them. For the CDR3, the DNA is TGTGCCAGCAGTTCCCGGGGTCGAGGCACAGATACGCAGTATTTT. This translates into CASSSRGRGTDTQYF.

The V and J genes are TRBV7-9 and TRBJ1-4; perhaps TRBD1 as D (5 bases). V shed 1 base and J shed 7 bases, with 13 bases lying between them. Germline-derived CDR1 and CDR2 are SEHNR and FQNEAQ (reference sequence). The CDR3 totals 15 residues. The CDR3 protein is CASSLGEDSSEKLFF. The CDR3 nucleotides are TGTGCCAGCAGCTTAGGCGAAGACAGTAGTGAAAAACTGTTTTTT.

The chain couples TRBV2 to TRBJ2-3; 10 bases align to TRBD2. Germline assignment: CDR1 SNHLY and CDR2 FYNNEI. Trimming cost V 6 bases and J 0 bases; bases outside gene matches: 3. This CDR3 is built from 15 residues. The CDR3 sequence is CASRLAGVSTDTQYF. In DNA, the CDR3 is TGTGCCAGCAGGCTAGCGGGAGTAAGCACAGATACGCAGTATTTT.

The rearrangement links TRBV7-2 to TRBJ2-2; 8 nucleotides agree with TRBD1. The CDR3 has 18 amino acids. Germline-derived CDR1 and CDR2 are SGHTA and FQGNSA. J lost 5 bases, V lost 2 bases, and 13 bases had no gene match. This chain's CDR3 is CASSLIGAPNRGTGELFF. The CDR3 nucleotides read TGTGCCAGCAGCTTAATCGGCGCCCCCAACAGGGGGACCGGGGAGCTGTTTTTT.

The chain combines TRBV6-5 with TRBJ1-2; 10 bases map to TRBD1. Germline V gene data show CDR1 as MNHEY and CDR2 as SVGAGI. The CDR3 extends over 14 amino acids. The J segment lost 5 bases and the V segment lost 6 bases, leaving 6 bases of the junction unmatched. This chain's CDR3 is CASRETGGRYGYTF. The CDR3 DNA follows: TGTGCCAGCAGGGAGACAGGGGGCAGATATGGCTACACCTTC.

CDR3 residues: CASSFVGQGYTEAFF. The CDR3 region has the DNA TGTGCCAGCAGTTTCGTGGGACAGGGGTACACTGAAGCTTTCTTT. This chain connects TRBV28 to TRBJ1-1, with 10 nucleotides matching TRBD1. J lost 3 bases, V lost 3 bases, and 4 bases had no gene match. The CDR3 sequence is 15 residues long. Per the germline V gene, CDR1 is MDHEN and CDR2 is SYDVKM.

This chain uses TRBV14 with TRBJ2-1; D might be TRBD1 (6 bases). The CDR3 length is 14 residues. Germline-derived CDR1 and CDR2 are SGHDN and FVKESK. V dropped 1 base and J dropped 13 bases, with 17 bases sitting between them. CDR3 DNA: TGTGCCAGCAGCCAAGGGGGGCTTCCTAATTTCCAGTTCTTC. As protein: CASSQGGLPNFQFF.

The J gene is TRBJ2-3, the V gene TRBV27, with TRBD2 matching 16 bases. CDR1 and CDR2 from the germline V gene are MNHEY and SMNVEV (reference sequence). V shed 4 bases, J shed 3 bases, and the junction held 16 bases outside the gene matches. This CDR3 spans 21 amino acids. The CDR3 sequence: CASSSYLGLAGGPAPTDTQYF. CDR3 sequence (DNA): TGTGCCAGCAGTTCATACTTGGGACTAGCGGGAGGGCCAGCTCCGACAGATACGCAGTATTTT.

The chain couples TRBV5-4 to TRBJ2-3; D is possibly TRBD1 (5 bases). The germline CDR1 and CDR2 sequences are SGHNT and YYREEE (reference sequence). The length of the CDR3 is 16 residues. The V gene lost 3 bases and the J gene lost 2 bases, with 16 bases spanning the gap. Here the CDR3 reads CASSSLKGQDTDTQYF. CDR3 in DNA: TGTGCCAGCAGCTCGCTTAAGGGGCAAGACACAGATACGCAGTATTTT.

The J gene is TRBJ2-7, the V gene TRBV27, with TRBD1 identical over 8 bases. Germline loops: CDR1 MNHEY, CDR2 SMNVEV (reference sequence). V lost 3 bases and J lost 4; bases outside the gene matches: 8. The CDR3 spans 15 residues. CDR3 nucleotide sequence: TGTGCCAGCAGTTTTGTCAGGGGGCGCGGGTACGAGCAGTACTTC. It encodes CASSFVRGRGYEQYF.

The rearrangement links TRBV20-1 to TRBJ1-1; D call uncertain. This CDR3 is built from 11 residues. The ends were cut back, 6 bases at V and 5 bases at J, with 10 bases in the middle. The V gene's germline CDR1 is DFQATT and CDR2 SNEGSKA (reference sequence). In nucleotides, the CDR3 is TGCAGTGCGAAGATTCAGACTGAAGCTTTCTTT. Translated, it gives CSAKIQTEAFF.

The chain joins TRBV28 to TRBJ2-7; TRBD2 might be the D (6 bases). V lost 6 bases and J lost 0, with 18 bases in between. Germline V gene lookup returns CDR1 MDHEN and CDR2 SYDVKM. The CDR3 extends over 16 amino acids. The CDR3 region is CASSLLSSGSSYEQYF. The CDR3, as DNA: TGTGCCAGCAGCCTATTAAGTTCCGGGAGCTCCTACGAGCAGTACTTC.

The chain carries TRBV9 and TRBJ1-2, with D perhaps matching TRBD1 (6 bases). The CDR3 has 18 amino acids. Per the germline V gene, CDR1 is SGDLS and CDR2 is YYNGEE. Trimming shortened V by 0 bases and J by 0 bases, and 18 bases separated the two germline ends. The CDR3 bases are TGTGCCAGCAGCGTAGACCCAGGGGCAGGGGCCTCTAACTATGGCTACACCTTC. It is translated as CASSVDPGAGASNYGYTF.

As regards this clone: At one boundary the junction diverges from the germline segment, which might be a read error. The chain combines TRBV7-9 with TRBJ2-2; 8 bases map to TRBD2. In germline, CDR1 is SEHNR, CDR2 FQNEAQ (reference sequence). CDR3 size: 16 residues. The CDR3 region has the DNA TGTTCCAGCAGCCCAGCGGGAGTATCTCGGACCGGGGAGCTGTTTTTT. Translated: CSSSPAGVSRTGELFF. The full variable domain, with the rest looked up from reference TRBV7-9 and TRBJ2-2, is DTGVSQNPRHKITKRGQNVTFRCDPISEHNRLYWYRQTLGQGPEFLTYFQNEAQLEKSRLLSDRFSAERPKGSFSTLEIQRTEQGDSAMYLCSSSPAGVSRTGELFFGEGSRLTVL.

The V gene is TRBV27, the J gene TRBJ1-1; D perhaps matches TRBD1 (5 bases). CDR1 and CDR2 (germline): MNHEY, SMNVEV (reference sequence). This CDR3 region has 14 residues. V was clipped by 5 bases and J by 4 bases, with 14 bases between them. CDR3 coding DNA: TGTGCCAGCAGTGGAATGGGGCGCGGCACTGAAGCTTTCTTT. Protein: CASSGMGRGTEAFF.

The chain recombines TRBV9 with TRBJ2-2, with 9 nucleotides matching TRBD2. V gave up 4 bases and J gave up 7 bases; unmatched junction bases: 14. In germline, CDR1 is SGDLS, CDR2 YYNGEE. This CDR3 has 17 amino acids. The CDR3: CASSRAEREVRGGELFF. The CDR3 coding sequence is TGTGCCAGCAGCCGAGCGGAGCGGGAGGTACGGGGCGGGGAGCTGTTTTTT.

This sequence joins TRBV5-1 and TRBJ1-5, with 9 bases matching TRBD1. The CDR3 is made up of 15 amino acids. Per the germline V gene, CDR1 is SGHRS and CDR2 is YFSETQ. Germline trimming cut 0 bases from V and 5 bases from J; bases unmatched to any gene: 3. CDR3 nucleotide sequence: TGCGCCAGCAGCTTGGCGGGACAGGGACATCAGCCCCAGCATTTT. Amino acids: CASSLAGQGHQPQHF.

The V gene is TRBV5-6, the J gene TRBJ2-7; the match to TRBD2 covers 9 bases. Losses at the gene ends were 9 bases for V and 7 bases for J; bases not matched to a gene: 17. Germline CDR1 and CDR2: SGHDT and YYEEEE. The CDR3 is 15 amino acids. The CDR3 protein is CATHDVTSGPSEQYF. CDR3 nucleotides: TGTGCCACCCACGATGTGACTAGCGGACCGTCGGAGCAGTACTTC.

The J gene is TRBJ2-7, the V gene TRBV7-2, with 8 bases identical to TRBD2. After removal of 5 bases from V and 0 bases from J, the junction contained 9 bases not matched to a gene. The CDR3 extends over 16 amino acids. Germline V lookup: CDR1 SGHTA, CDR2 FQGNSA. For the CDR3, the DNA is TGTGCCAGCAGCGCCACCGGGACTAGGGGCTCCTACGAGCAGTACTTC. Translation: CASSATGTRGSYEQYF.

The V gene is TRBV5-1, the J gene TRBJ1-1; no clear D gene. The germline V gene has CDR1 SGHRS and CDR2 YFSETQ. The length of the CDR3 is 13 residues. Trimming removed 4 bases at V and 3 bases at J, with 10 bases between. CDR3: CASSAEPDTEAFF. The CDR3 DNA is TGCGCCAGCAGCGCGGAACCAGACACTGAAGCTTTCTTT.

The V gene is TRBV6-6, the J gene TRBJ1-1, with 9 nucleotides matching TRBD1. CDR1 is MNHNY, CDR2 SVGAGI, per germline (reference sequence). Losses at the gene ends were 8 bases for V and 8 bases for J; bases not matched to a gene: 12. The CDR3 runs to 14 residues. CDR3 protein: CASRLQGAGREAFF. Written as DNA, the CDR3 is TGTGCCAGCCGTTTACAGGGGGCCGGGCGGGAAGCTTTCTTT.

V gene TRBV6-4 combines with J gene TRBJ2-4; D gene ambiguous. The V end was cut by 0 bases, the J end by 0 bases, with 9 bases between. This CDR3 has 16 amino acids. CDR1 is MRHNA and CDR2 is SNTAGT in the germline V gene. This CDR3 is CASSDSKQLAKNIQYF. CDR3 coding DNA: TGTGCCAGCAGTGACTCGAAACAGCTAGCCAAAAACATTCAGTACTTC.

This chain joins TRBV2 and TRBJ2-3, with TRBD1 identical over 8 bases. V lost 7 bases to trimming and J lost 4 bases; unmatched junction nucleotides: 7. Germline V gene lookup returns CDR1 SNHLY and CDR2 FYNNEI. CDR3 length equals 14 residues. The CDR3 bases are TGTGCCAGCAAGTCGACAGGGGTGGCAGATACGCAGTATTTT. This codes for CASKSTGVADTQYF.